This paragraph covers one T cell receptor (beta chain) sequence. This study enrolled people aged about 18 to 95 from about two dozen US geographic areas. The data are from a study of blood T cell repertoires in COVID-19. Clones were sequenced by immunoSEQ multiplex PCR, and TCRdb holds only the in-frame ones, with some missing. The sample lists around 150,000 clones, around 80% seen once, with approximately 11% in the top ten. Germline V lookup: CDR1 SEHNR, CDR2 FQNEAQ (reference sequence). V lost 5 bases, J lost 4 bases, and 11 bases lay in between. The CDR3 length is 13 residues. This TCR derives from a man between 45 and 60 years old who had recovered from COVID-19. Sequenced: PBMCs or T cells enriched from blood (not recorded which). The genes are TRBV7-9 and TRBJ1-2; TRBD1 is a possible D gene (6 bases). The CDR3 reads CASSPPDSYGYTF. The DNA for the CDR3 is TGTGCCAGCAGCCCCCCGGACAGCTATGGCTACACCTTC. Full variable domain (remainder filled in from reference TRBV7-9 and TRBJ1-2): DTGVSQNPRHKITKRGQNVTFRCDPISEHNRLYWYRQTLGQGPEFLTYFQNEAQLEKSRLLSDRFSAERPKGSFSTLEIQRTEQGDSAMYLCASSPPDSYGYTFGSGTRLTVV.